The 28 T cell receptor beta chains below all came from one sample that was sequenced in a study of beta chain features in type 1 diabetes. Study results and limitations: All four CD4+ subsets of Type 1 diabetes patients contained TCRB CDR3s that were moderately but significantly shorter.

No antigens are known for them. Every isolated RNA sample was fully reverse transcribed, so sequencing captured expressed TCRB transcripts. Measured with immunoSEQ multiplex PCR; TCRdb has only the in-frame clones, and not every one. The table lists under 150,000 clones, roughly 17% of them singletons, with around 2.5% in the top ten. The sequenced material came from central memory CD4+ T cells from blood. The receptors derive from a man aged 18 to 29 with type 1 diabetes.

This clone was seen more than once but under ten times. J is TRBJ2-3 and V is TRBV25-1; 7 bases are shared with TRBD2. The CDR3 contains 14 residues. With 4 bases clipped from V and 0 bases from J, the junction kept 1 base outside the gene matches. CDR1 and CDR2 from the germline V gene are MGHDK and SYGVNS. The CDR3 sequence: CASSASGSTDTQYF. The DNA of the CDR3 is TGTGCCAGCAGTGCTAGCGGTAGCACAGATACGCAGTATTTT.

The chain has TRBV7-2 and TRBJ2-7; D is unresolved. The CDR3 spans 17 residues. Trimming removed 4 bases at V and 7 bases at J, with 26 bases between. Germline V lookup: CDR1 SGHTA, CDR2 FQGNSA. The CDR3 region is CASSSRRFSTREGEQYF. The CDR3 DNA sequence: TGTGCCAGCAGCTCCCGCCGCTTCTCAACGAGAGAAGGGGAGCAGTACTTC.

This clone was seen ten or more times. CDR3 DNA sequence: TGTGCCAGTAGTATCATAACGACAGAGAACACTGAAGCTTTCTTT. Residues: CASSIITTENTEAFF. The rearrangement uses TRBV19 and TRBJ1-1; TRBD1 might be the D (5 bases). In germline, CDR1 is LNHDA, CDR2 SQIVND (reference sequence). The CDR3 extends over 15 amino acids. V was pared by 3 bases and J by 1 base, with 12 bases between.

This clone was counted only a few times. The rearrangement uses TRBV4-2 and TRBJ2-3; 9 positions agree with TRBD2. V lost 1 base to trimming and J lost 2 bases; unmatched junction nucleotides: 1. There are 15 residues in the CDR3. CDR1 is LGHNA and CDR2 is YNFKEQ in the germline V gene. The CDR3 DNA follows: TGTGCCAGCAGCCAAGGCGGGAGGGACACAGATACGCAGTATTTT. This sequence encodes CASSQGGRDTDTQYF.

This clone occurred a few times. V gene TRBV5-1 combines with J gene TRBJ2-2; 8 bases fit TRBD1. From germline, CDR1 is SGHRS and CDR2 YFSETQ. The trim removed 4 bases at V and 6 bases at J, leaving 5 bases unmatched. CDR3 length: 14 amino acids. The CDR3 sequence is CASSPTGEAGELFF. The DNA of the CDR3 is TGCGCCAGCAGCCCGACAGGGGAGGCCGGGGAGCTGTTTTTT.

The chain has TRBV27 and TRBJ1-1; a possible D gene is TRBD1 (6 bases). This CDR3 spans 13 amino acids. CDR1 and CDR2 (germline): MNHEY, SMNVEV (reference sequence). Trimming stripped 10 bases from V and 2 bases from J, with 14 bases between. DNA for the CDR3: TGTGCCACTTCAAAGGGGGGCAACACTGAAGCTTTCTTT. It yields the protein CATSKGGNTEAFF.

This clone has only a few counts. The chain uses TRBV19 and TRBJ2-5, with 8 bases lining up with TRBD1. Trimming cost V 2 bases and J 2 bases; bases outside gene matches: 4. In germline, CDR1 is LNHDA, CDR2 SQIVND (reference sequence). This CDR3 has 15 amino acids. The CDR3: CASSITGTGQETQYF. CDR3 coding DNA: TGTGCCAGTAGTATAACCGGGACAGGACAAGAGACCCAGTACTTC. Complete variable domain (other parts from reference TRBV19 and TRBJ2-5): DGGITQSPKYLFRKEGQNVTLSCEQNLNHDAMYWYRQDPGQGLRLIYYSQIVNDFQKGDIAEGYSVSREKKESFPLTVTSAQKNPTAFYLCASSITGTGQETQYFGPGTRLLVL.

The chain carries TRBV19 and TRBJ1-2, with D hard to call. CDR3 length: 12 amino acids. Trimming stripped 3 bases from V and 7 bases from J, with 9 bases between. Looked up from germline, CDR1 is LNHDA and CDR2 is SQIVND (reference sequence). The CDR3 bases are TGTGCCAGTAGTATGGTGGAAGGTGGCTACACCTTC. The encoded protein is CASSMVEGGYTF.

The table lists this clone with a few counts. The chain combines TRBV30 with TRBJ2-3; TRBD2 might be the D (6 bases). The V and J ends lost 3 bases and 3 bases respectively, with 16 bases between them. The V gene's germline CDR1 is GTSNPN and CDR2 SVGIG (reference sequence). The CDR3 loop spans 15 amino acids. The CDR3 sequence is CAWRATSPGTDTQYF. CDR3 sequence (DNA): TGTGCCTGGAGGGCCACTAGCCCTGGAACAGATACGCAGTATTTT.

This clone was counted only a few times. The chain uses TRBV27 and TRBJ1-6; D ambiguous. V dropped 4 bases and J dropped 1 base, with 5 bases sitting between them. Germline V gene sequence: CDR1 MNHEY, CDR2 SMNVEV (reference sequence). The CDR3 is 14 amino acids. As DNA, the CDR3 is TGTGCCAGCAGTTCCGCTTCCTATAATTCACCCCTCCACTTT. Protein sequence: CASSSASYNSPLHF.

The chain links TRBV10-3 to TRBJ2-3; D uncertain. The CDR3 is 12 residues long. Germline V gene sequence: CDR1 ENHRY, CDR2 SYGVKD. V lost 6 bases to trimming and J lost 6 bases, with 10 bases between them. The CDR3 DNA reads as TGTGCCATCAGGGCCCCCAGTGATACGCAGTATTTT. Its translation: CAIRAPSDTQYF.

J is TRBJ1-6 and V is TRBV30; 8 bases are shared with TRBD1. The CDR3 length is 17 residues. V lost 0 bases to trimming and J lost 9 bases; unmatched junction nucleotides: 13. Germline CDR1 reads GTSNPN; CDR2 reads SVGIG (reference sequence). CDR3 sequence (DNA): TGTGCCTGGAGTGTCGGGACAGGACCCCTTCTCGGTTCACCCCTCCACTTT. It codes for CAWSVGTGPLLGSPLHF.

The CDR3 nucleotides read TGTGCCAGCAGCTTGGACGGCATGAACACTGAAGCTTTCTTT. It specifies CASSLDGMNTEAFF. The genes are TRBV5-4 and TRBJ1-1; D unclear. CDR1 and CDR2 (germline): SGHNT, YYREEE (reference sequence). The CDR3 length is 14 residues. Trimming left V 0 bases short and J 0 bases short, with 6 bases between.

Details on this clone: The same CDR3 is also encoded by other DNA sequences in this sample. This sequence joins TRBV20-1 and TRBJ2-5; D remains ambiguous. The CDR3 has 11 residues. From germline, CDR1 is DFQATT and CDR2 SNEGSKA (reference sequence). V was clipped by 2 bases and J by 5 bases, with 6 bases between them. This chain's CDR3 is CSARPLETQYF. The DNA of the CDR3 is TGCAGTGCTAGACCTTTGGAGACCCAGTACTTC.

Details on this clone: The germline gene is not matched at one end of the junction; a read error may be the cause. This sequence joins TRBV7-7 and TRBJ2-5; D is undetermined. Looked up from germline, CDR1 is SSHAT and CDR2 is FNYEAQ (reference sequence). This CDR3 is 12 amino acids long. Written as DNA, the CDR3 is TGTGCTAGCAGCTTATTGCAAGAGACCCAGTACTTC. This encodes CASSLLQETQYF.

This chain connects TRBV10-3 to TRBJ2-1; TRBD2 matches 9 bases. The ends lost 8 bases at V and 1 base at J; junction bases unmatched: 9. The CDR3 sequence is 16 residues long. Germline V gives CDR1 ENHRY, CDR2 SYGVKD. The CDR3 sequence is CAIAGTSGRSYNEQFF. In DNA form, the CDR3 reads TGTGCCATCGCGGGAACTAGCGGGCGTTCCTACAATGAGCAGTTCTTC.

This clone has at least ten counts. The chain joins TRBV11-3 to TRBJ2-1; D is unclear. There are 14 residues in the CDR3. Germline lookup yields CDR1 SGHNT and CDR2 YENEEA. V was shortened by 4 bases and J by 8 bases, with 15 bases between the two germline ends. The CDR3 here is CASSSPLGRHEQFF. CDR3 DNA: TGTGCCAGCAGCTCACCTCTAGGACGGCATGAGCAGTTCTTC.

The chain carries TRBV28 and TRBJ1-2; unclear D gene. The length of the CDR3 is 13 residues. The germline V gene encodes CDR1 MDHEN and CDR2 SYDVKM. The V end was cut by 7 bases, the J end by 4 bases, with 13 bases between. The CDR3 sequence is CASTPPDLYGYTF. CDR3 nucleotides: TGTGCCAGCACCCCTCCGGACCTCTATGGCTACACCTTC.

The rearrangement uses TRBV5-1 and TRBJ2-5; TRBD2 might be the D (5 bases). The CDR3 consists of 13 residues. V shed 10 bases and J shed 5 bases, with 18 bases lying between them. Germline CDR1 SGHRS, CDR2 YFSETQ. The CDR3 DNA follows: TGCGCCTCGTCGGGGTTTCCTGAGGAGACCCAGTACTTC. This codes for CASSGFPEETQYF.

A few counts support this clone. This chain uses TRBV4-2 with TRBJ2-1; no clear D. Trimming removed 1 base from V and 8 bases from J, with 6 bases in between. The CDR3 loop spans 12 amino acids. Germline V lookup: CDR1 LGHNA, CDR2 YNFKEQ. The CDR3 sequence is CASSQVGDEQFF. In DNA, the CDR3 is TGTGCCAGCAGCCAAGTTGGGGATGAGCAGTTCTTC.

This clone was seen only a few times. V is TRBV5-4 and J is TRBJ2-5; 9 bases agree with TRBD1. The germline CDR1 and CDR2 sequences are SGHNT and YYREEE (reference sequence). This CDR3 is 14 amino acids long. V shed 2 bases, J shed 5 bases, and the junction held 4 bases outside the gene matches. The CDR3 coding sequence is TGTGCCAGCAGCTTACAGGGGGCGACGGAGACCCAGTACTTC. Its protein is CASSLQGATETQYF. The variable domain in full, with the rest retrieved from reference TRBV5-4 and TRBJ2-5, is ETGVTQSPTHLIKTRGQQVTLRCSSQSGHNTVSWYQQALGQGPQFIFQYYREEENGRGNFPPRFSGLQFPNYSSELNVNALELDDSALYLCASSLQGATETQYFGPGTRLLVL.

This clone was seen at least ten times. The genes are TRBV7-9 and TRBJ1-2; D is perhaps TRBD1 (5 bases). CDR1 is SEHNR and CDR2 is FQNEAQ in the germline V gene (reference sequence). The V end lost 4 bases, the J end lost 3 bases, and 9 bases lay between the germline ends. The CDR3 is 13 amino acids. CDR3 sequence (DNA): TGTGCCAGCAGCTCCGACAGTGACTATGGCTACACCTTC. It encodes CASSSDSDYGYTF. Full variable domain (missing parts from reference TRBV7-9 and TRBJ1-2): DTGVSQNPRHKITKRGQNVTFRCDPISEHNRLYWYRQTLGQGPEFLTYFQNEAQLEKSRLLSDRFSAERPKGSFSTLEIQRTEQGDSAMYLCASSSDSDYGYTFGSGTRLTVV.

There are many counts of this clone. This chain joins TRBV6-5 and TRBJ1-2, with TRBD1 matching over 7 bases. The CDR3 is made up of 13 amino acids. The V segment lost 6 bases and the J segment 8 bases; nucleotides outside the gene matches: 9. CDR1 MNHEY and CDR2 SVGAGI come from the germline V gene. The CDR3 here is CASSSYRGGGYTF. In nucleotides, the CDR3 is TGTGCCAGCAGCTCATACAGGGGCGGAGGCTACACCTTC.

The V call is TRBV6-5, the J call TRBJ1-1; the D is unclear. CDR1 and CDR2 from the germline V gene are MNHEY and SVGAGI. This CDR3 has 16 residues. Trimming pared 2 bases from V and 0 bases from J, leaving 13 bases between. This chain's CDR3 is CASSYRTPAMNTEAFF. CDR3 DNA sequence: TGTGCCAGCAGTTACCGCACCCCAGCGATGAACACTGAAGCTTTCTTT.

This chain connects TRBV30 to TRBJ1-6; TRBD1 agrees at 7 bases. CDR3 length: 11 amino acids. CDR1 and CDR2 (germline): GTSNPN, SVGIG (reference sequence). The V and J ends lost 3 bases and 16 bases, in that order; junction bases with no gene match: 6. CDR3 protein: CAWREGALLHF. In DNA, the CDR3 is TGTGCCTGGAGAGAGGGGGCCCTACTCCACTTT.

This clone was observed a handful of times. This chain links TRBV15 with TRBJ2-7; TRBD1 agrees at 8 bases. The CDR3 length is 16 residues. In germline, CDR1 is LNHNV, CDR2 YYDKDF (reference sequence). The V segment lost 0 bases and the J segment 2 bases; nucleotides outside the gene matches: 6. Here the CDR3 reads CATSRDQGAFPYEQYF. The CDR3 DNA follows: TGTGCCACCAGCAGAGATCAGGGGGCCTTCCCCTACGAGCAGTACTTC.

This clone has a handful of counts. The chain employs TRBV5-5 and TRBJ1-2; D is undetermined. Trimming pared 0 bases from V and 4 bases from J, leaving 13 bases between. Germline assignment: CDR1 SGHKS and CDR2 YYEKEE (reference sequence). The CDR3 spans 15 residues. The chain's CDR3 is CASSLAEGTAYGYTF. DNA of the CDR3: TGTGCCAGCAGCTTGGCCGAGGGAACAGCCTATGGCTACACCTTC.

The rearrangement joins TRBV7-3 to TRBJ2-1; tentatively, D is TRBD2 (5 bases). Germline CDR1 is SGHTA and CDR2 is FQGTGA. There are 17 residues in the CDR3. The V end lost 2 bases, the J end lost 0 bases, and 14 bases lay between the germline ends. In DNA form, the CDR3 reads TGTGCCAGCAGCTTAGAATTTCGAGGGAGCTCCTACAATGAGCAGTTCTTC. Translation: CASSLEFRGSSYNEQFF.